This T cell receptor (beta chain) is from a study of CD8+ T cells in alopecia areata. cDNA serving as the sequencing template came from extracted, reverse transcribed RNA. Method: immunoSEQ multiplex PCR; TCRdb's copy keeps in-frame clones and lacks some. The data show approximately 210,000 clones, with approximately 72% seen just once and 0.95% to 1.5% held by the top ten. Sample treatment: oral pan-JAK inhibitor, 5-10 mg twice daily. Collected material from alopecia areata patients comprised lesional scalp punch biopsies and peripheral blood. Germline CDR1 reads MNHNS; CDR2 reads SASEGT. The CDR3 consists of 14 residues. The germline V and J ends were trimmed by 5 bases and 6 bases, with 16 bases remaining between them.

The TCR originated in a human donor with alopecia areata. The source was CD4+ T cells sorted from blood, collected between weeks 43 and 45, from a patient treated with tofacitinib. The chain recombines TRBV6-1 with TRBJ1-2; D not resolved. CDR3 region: CASSRTASGDGYTF. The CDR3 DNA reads TGTGCCAGCAGTCGGACGGCATCTGGCGATGGCTACACCTTC.